This T cell receptor (beta chain) was documented in a study of T cell changes during pregnancy in multiple sclerosis. The data were produced by immunoSEQ multiplex PCR, yet TCRdb's version contains in-frame clones alone and is incomplete. Counted here are roughly 90,000 clones, about 94% occurring once; the ten biggest clones make up 2% to 2.5%. This clone was counted between two and nine times. The CDR3 has 13 amino acids. Germline V CDR1 and CDR2: MNHEY, SVGAGI. V was pared by 3 bases and J by 8 bases, with 2 bases of the junction left unmatched. Sequenced material: peripheral blood, taken in the third trimester of pregnancy. This clonotype was sampled from a female donor with multiple sclerosis, enrolled in a pregnancy study. The gene calls are TRBV6-5 and TRBJ2-1; TRBD2 matches at 9 bases. The chain's CDR3 is CASSYTSGYEQFF. CDR3 nucleotide sequence: TGTGCCAGCAGTTATACTAGCGGGTATGAGCAGTTCTTC.